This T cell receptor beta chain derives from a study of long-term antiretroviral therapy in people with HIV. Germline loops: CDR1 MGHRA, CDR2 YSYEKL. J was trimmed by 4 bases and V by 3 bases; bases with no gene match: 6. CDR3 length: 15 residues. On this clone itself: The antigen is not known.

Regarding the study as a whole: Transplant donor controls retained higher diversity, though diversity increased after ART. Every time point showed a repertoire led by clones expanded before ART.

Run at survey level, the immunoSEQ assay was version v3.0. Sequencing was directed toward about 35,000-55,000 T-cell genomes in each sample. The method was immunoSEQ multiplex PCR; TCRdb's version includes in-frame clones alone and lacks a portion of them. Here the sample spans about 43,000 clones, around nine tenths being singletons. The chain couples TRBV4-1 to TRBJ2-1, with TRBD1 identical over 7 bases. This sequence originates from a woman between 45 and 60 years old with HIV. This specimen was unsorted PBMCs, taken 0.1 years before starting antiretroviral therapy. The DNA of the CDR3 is TGCGCCAGCAGCCAGCCGGGACAGATATACAATGAGCAGTTCTTC. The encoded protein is CASSQPGQIYNEQFF.